The source of this TCR beta chain is a study of cytomegalovirus exposure and HLA in healthy donors. Study results and caveats: Associated with cytomegalovirus, according to the listing, were around 160 TCR beta chains. The authors later found TCR association rates varying by HLA locus, with DRB1 most and HLA-C fewest.

The CDR3 runs to 16 residues. Details on this clone: Its antigen remains unknown.

The PCR had 60 Vbeta and 13 Jbeta primers. Only in-frame clones appear in the TCRdb table, and some are missing; sequencing was by immunoSEQ multiplex PCR. The sample contains under 150,000 clones, roughly four fifths of which appear only once. The clonotype originates from a human donor in good health. The chain has TRBV21-1 and TRBJ2-1; the table's D call, TRBD1, was not checked against the DNA. TRBV21-1 is a pseudogene locus. Sequencing input: PBMCs. The CDR3 spells CASSTRTGAAYNEQFF. The CDR3 nucleotides read TGTGCCAGCAGCACACGAACTGGGGCGGCCTACAATGAGCAGTTCTTC.